One and the same sample provided the 15 T cell receptor beta chains below, sequenced in a study of T cells expressing NK-cell markers. From the 5' RACE reads, TCRdb lists one entry per CDR3 protein and no DNA. Recorded here are about 460,000 distinct CDR3 sequences; the top ten clones represent under 1.5%. The sample consisted of blood T cells: a sorted CD56 or NKG2C T cell subset, CD4+ or CD8+ T cells, or bulk PBMC T cells (not recorded which). Receptors originate from a woman in her 50s in good health.

This sequence joins TRBV12-3 or TRBV12-4 and TRBJ1-2; TCRdb's assignment of TRBD1 cannot be checked, as there is no DNA. CDR3 length: 13 amino acids. CDR3 amino acids: CASSLRGVDGYTF.

The rearrangement joins TRBV4-1 to TRBJ2-1; with no DNA, the TCRdb D assignment of TRBD2 cannot be verified. This CDR3 has 15 residues. The germline CDR1 and CDR2 sequences are MGHRA and YSYEKL. The CDR3: CASSQDPSGSWAEFF.

V gene TRBV20-1 combines with J gene TRBJ2-1. This CDR3 contains 14 residues. Germline lookup yields CDR1 DFQATT and CDR2 SNEGSKA (reference sequence). CDR3 region: CSASRVSSYNEQFF.

This chain connects TRBV7-9 to TRBJ2-5; TCRdb selects TRBD1, and the lack of DNA leaves this call unchecked. The CDR3 extends over 16 amino acids. The germline V gene has CDR1 SEHNR and CDR2 FQNEAQ (reference sequence). This CDR3 reads CASSLIWDTQGETQYF.

The chain couples TRBV5-1 to TRBJ2-4. Germline V CDR1 and CDR2: SGHRS, YFSETQ. The CDR3 has 16 amino acids. CDR3 residues: CASSPRVFTTKNIQYF.

The genes are TRBV24-1 and TRBJ2-6; TCRdb indicates TRBD1, and absent DNA this call remains unverified. The CDR3 is 16 amino acids. Germline V gene data show CDR1 as KGHDR and CDR2 as SFDVKD. CDR3 protein: CATSSQTVSGANVLTF.

The chain joins TRBV9 to TRBJ2-2; absent DNA, TCRdb's TRBD1 call cannot be checked. The CDR3 has 18 amino acids. Per the germline V gene, CDR1 is SGDLS and CDR2 is YYNGEE. The CDR3 reads CASSVVAGGGVSTGELFF.

The chain is built from TRBV12-3 or TRBV12-4 and TRBJ2-7; TCRdb selects TRBD1, and the lack of DNA leaves this call unchecked. The CDR3 runs to 16 residues. The CDR3 region is CASSFRPGQDTYEQYF.

The chain combines TRBV25-1 with TRBJ1-6; checking the TCRdb D call of TRBD1 is not possible without DNA. The germline gives CDR1 MGHDK, CDR2 SYGVNS. The CDR3 is 15 residues long. The CDR3: CASSEPGGKNSPLHF.

This rearrangement joins TRBV19 to TRBJ1-1; TCRdb lists TRBD1, though no DNA is available to test this call. CDR1 LNHDA and CDR2 SQIVND come from the germline V gene (reference sequence). The length of the CDR3 is 15 residues. CDR3 protein: CASSGYRGRWTEAFF.

This chain joins TRBV7-2 and TRBJ2-5; TCRdb picks TRBD2, but there is no DNA to check that call. The CDR3 is made up of 12 amino acids. Germline CDR1 SGHTA, CDR2 FQGNSA. The CDR3 sequence: CASSPLRGTQYF.

This rearrangement joins TRBV24-1 to TRBJ2-4; TCRdb picks TRBD1, but there is no DNA to check that call. This CDR3 is 14 amino acids long. The germline V gene encodes CDR1 KGHDR and CDR2 SFDVKD. The CDR3 here is CATSDAGQGNIQYF.

The chain uses TRBV12-3 or TRBV12-4 and TRBJ2-1; TCRdb indicates TRBD1, and absent DNA this call remains unverified. This CDR3 region has 13 residues. CDR3 amino acids: CASSWFRGNEQFF.

J is TRBJ2-5 and V is TRBV5-4; TCRdb reports TRBD1, a call that lacks DNA to check it against. This CDR3 comprises 14 residues. Germline assignment: CDR1 SGHNT and CDR2 YYREEE (reference sequence). The CDR3 reads CASSFLGGQETQYF. The full variable domain, in which reference TRBV5-4 and TRBJ2-5 provide the parts outside the CDR3, is ETGVTQSPTHLIKTRGQQVTLRCSSQSGHNTVSWYQQALGQGPQFIFQYYREEENGRGNFPPRFSGLQFPNYSSELNVNALELDDSALYLCASSFLGGQETQYFGPGTRLLVL.

The rearrangement uses TRBV29-1 and TRBJ1-2; TCRdb calls TRBD1, which cannot be checked without DNA. This CDR3 region has 14 residues. Germline V gives CDR1 SQVTM, CDR2 ANQGSEA. The CDR3 here is CSVDRGPGNYGYTF.